The 19 T cell receptor beta chains given below trace back to one sample, sequenced in a study of blood T cell repertoires in COVID-19. The data were produced by immunoSEQ multiplex PCR, yet TCRdb's version contains in-frame clones alone and is incomplete. The sample contains a few hundred thousand clones, approximately 81% of which appear only once. The sequenced sample consisted of PBMCs or T cells enriched from blood (not recorded which). These receptors all come from a woman aged 45 to 65 who had recovered from COVID-19.

The chain recombines TRBV4-1 with TRBJ2-1; D ambiguous. CDR3 length: 13 residues. Trimming took 0 bases from V and 6 from J, leaving 6 bases between them. Germline V gene lookup returns CDR1 MGHRA and CDR2 YSYEKL. CDR3 in DNA: TGCGCCAGCAGCCAAGACGGGTTCAATGAGCAGTTCTTC. Translating gives CASSQDGFNEQFF.

The genes are TRBV30 and TRBJ1-4; D is undetermined. V dropped 4 bases and J dropped 3 bases, with 15 bases sitting between them. The CDR3 covers 15 residues. Germline-derived CDR1 and CDR2 are GTSNPN and SVGIG (reference sequence). CDR3 residues: CAWTRGSSANEKLFF. CDR3 nucleotides: TGTGCCTGGACCCGAGGGAGTTCGGCTAATGAAAAACTGTTTTTT.

V is TRBV7-9 and J is TRBJ1-1; 8 bases map to TRBD1. This CDR3 contains 14 residues. CDR1 is SEHNR and CDR2 is FQNEAQ in the germline V gene (reference sequence). V lost 7 bases to trimming and J lost 1 base; unmatched junction nucleotides: 5. The CDR3 region has the DNA TGTGCCAGCACCAAAGACAGGGGGAACACTGAAGCTTTCTTT. It specifies CASTKDRGNTEAFF.

The rearrangement joins TRBV30 to TRBJ2-1; 7 nucleotides align to TRBD1. The junction had 5 bases not matched to a gene; V was cut back by 6 bases and J by 3 bases. Per the germline V gene, CDR1 is GTSNPN and CDR2 is SVGIG (reference sequence). The length of the CDR3 is 13 residues. The CDR3 is CACGAGGYNEQFF. In nucleotides, the CDR3 is TGTGCCTGCGGAGCAGGGGGCTACAATGAGCAGTTCTTC.

This clone occurred once. The chain is built from TRBV21-1 and TRBJ1-1. TRBV21-1 is deemed a pseudogene. The CDR3 is made up of 15 amino acids. The CDR3 DNA reads TGTGCCAGCAGCAAAGATGGGAGGATGAACACTGAAGCTTTCTTT. This translates into CASSKDGRMNTEAFF.

The V and J genes are TRBV5-1 and TRBJ2-7, with 8 nucleotides matching TRBD2. Per germline, CDR1 SGHRS and CDR2 YFSETQ. CDR3 length equals 14 residues. Losses at the gene ends were 1 base for V and 4 bases for J; bases not matched to a gene: 4. The CDR3 sequence is CASSLSSGPYEQYF. In DNA form, the CDR3 reads TGCGCCAGCAGCTTGTCTAGCGGGCCTTACGAGCAGTACTTC.

This clone has only a few counts. The chain recombines TRBV5-1 with TRBJ1-2; D remains unclear. The V gene lost 0 bases and the J gene lost 2 bases, with 8 bases spanning the gap. Germline CDR1 is SGHRS and CDR2 is YFSETQ. The CDR3 is 14 residues long. The DNA for the CDR3 is TGCGCCAGCAGCTTGGCCGGAGGGAACTATGGCTACACCTTC. Encoded protein: CASSLAGGNYGYTF.

The chain is built from TRBV9 and TRBJ1-1, with 8 bases that match TRBD1. The CDR3 covers 14 residues. The junction had 8 bases not matched to a gene; V was cut back by 4 bases and J by 6 bases. The V gene's germline CDR1 is SGDLS and CDR2 YYNGEE. The CDR3 bases are TGTGCCAGCAGCTCAGGACAGGGTGTCTCTGAAGCTTTCTTT. It encodes CASSSGQGVSEAFF. The full variable domain, in which reference TRBV9 and TRBJ1-1 provide the parts outside the CDR3, is DSGVTQTPKHLITATGQRVTLRCSPRSGDLSVYWYQQSLDQGLQFLIQYYNGEERAKGNILERFSAQQFPDLHSELNLSSLELGDSALYFCASSSGQGVSEAFFGQGTRLTVV.

The V call is TRBV30, the J call TRBJ2-7, with 8 bases identical to TRBD2. The CDR3 sequence is 16 residues long. The germline V gene has CDR1 GTSNPN and CDR2 SVGIG (reference sequence). Unmatched junction bases numbered 11, after V lost 0 bases and J lost 4 bases. This chain's CDR3 is CAWSVLGGASPYEQYF. The DNA of the CDR3 is TGTGCCTGGAGTGTACTCGGGGGGGCCAGTCCATACGAGCAGTACTTC.

The chain uses TRBV5-1 and TRBJ2-2; D is unresolved. In germline, CDR1 is SGHRS, CDR2 YFSETQ. CDR3 length equals 15 residues. Trimming shortened V by 0 bases and J by 2 bases, and 8 bases separated the two germline ends. CDR3 bases: TGCGCCAGCAGCTTGGGTTCCAGAAACACCGGGGAGCTGTTTTTT. Its translation: CASSLGSRNTGELFF. Supplemented by reference TRBV5-1 and TRBJ2-2, the full variable domain reads KAGVTQTPRYLIKTRGQQVTLSCSPISGHRSVSWYQQTPGQGLQFLFEYFSETQRNKGNFPGRFSGRQFSNSRSEMNVSTLELGDSALYLCASSLGSRNTGELFFGEGSRLTVL.

The chain employs TRBV5-1 and TRBJ1-2; the match to TRBD1 covers 10 bases. CDR3 size: 15 residues. Germline CDR1 is SGHRS and CDR2 is YFSETQ. The V segment lost 0 bases and the J segment 8 bases; nucleotides outside the gene matches: 7. The CDR3 protein is CASSLAGQGIGGYTF. As DNA, the CDR3 is TGCGCCAGCAGCTTGGCGGGACAGGGGATCGGGGGCTACACCTTC.

The chain joins TRBV7-3 to TRBJ1-6, with a weak D call TRBD1 (5 bases). Germline V gene lookup returns CDR1 SGHTA and CDR2 FQGTGA. The ends were cut back, 4 bases at V and 7 bases at J, with 8 bases in the middle. The CDR3 totals 13 residues. The CDR3 DNA sequence: TGTGCCAGCAGCTCCTACAGGAATTCACCCCTCCACTTT. Its protein is CASSSYRNSPLHF.

The rearrangement links TRBV7-2 to TRBJ2-7; no clear D gene. The V gene lost 5 bases and the J gene lost 3 bases, with 14 bases spanning the gap. Germline V CDR1 and CDR2: SGHTA, FQGNSA. The CDR3 sequence is 14 residues long. The CDR3 is CASSLGSSLYEQYF. The CDR3 coding sequence is TGTGCCAGCAGCCTCGGGTCGTCACTCTACGAGCAGTACTTC.

The V gene is TRBV2, the J gene TRBJ2-3; TRBD1 matches at 7 bases. V lost 6 bases and J lost 3; bases outside the gene matches: 3. The germline gives CDR1 SNHLY, CDR2 FYNNEI. This CDR3 region has 13 residues. CDR3 DNA sequence: TGTGCCAGCAGCAGGGGGAGAACAGATACGCAGTATTTT. It yields the protein CASSRGRTDTQYF.

The rearrangement uses TRBV4-2 and TRBJ2-3, with a tentative D call TRBD2 (6 bases). From germline, CDR1 is LGHNA and CDR2 YNFKEQ. With 0 bases removed from V and 0 bases from J, the gap between germline ends came to 13 bases. The CDR3 length is 17 residues. CDR3 nucleotide sequence: TGTGCCAGCAGCCAAGATTTCGGAGGGACTAGCACAGATACGCAGTATTTT. This codes for CASSQDFGGTSTDTQYF.

This chain joins TRBV5-1 and TRBJ1-1; 7 bases map to TRBD1. V was pared by 5 bases and J by 3 bases, with 10 bases of the junction left unmatched. CDR1 is SGHRS and CDR2 is YFSETQ in the germline V gene. The CDR3 has 15 residues. The DNA for the CDR3 is TGCGCCAGCAGAGTTAACCGGGACAGTCACACTGAAGCTTTCTTT. Its protein product is CASRVNRDSHTEAFF.

This clone was detected a few times. V is TRBV7-2 and J is TRBJ2-7, with D maybe TRBD1 (6 bases). CDR3 length: 14 residues. Germline V gene lookup returns CDR1 SGHTA and CDR2 FQGNSA. Trimming removed 4 bases from V and 4 bases from J, with 14 bases in between. The CDR3 sequence: CASSSQTGLYEQYF. Written as DNA, the CDR3 is TGTGCCAGCAGCTCTCAGACAGGTTTATACGAGCAGTACTTC.

The chain couples TRBV30 to TRBJ1-3, with D uncertain. CDR1 is GTSNPN, CDR2 SVGIG, per germline (reference sequence). The CDR3 spans 14 residues. V was clipped by 2 bases and J by 3 bases, with 11 bases between them. The CDR3 is CAWSYGGFGNTIYF. The CDR3, as DNA: TGTGCCTGGAGTTATGGAGGATTTGGAAACACCATATATTTT.

This clone was detected only a few times. The chain uses TRBV11-2 and TRBJ1-5, with 8 bases lining up with TRBD1. This CDR3 has 16 amino acids. V gave up 1 base and J gave up 0 bases; unmatched junction bases: 2. The germline CDR1 and CDR2 sequences are SGHAT and FQNNGV. CDR3 DNA: TGTGCCAGCAGCTTAGGACAGGGGAATAGCAATCAGCCCCAGCATTTT. Translation gives CASSLGQGNSNQPQHF.